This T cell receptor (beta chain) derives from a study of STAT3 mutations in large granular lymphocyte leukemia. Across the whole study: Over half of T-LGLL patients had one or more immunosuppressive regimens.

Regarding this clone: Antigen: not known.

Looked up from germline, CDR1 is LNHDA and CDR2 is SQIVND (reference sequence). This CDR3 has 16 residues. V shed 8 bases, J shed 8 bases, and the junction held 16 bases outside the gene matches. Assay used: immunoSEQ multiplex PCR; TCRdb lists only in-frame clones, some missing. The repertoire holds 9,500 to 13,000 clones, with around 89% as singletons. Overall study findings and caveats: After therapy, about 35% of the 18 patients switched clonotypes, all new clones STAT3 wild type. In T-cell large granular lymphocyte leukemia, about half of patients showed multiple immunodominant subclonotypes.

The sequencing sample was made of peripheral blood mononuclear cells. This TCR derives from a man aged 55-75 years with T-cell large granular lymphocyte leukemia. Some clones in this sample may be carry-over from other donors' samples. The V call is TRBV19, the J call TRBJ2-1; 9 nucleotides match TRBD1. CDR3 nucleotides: TGTGCCAGTGGAAGAGACTCTCCGGGACAGGGAGATGAGCAGTTCTTC. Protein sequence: CASGRDSPGQGDEQFF.